The rows below give T cell receptor beta chains drawn from one sample of a study of memory CD4+ T cells and cytomegalovirus serostatus. TCRdb's table, derived via immunoSEQ multiplex PCR, lists solely in-frame clones and lacks some. The sample holds some 58,000 clones, roughly four fifths seen once. Sequenced: memory CD4+ T cells from blood. The receptors were gathered from an adult in good health and CMV-seronegative. Both conserved end residues are trimmed from each CDR3.

TRBJ1-2,TRBV7-9,ASSLPSTPGQGVSYGYT
TRBJ2-7,TRBV7-6,ASSPRGLSYEQY
TRBJ2-7,TRBV7-6,ASSIQLSYEQY
TRBJ2-5,TRBV5-5,ASSLGAGYETQY
TRBJ2-6,TRBV25-1,ASSGIETSGANVLT
TRBJ1-5,TRBV2,ASSPRGARFQPQH
TRBJ2-5,TRBV18,ASSPQGWETQY
TRBJ1-2,TRBV28,ASSPPTGLDGYT
TRBJ2-3,TRBV30,AWSPGTTDTQY
TRBJ1-4,TRBV10-2,ASSEKGGTNEKLF
TRBJ1-1,TRBV28,ASSPLANTEAF
TRBJ1-2,TRBV6-5,ASSYRQGQGYGYT
TRBJ2-7,TRBV28,ASSWGTSVEQY
TRBJ2-1,TRBV11-2,ASSLAGSSYNEQF
TRBJ1-3,TRBV5-1,ASSLEGTVGDTIY
TRBJ1-5,TRBV19,ASSYRVRNQPQH
TRBJ2-3,TRBV14,ASSQVGGALTDTQY
TRBJ2-2,TRBV27,ASAGTPSFGELF
TRBJ2-3,TRBV5-1,ASSLGDTDTQY
TRBJ1-4,TRBV5-1,ASSSTGTGGEKLF
TRBJ1-1,TRBV30,AWNRVGNTEAF
TRBJ1-4,TRBV19,ASSILGRVNEKLF
TRBJ2-1,TRBV4-3,ASSQDYYNEQF
TRBJ2-3,TRBV19,ASSMGRYTDTQY
TRBJ2-6,TRBV4-3,ASSQDLTGPSGANVLT
TRBJ2-1,TRBV7-3,ASSLGGVGNEQF
TRBJ1-2,TRBV6-6,ASSPGQGFDGYT
TRBJ2-1,TRBV6-1,ASYGLAGAGNEQF
TRBJ2-7,TRBV27,ASSSPGTGRSEQY
TRBJ1-2,TRBV14,ASSQYRRLNYGYT
TRBJ2-1,TRBV7-8,ASSLGEAQRGYNEQF
TRBJ1-1,TRBV19,ASSWQGVWNTEAF
TRBJ1-2,TRBV7-9,ASSPRTGIYGYT
TRBJ1-5,TRBV6-1,ASSEVPESPQH
TRBJ1-5,TRBV7-2,ASSFLSDQPQH
TRBJ2-3,TRBV5-1,ASSGGLAGTDTQY
TRBJ1-2,TRBV27,ASSLPRVEWVGTNYGYT
TRBJ2-2,TRBV7-2,ASSPWVLAGNTGELF
TRBJ2-5,TRBV2,ASSPLAPQETQY
TRBJ1-5,TRBV6-6,ASMGVSQPQH
TRBJ2-3,TRBV7-9,ASSSTAGGPRDTQY
TRBJ2-5,TRBV19,ASSPIAGRETQY
TRBJ1-2,TRBV28,ASSLFAKHYGYT
TRBJ1-5,TRBV6-6,ASSSPTGGNNQPQH
TRBJ1-3,TRBV7-6,ASSTIGNTIY
TRBJ1-2,TRBV2,ASGQDSFYGYT
TRBJ2-1,TRBV5-1,ASSLAQLAGVNEQF
TRBJ2-3,TRBV5-1,ASSLGQSNTDTQY
TRBJ2-2,TRBV5-6,ASSSAMRTRLSTGELF
TRBJ2-7,TRBV27,ASRRGFKYEQY
TRBJ1-1,TRBV15,ATETGTGGNTEAF
TRBJ1-4,TRBV21-1,ASSKLPRGANEKLF
TRBJ1-5,TRBV15,ATSRDSTSGQPQH
TRBJ2-1,TRBV28,ATIRPGYNEQF
TRBJ2-2,TRBV4-1,ASSPRTGLNTGELF
TRBJ2-7,TRBV5-4,ASSLEPQRGYEQY
TRBJ1-5,TRBV4-1,ASSQGKGYQPQH
TRBJ2-7,TRBV19,ASSTTSGIYEQY
TRBJ1-1,TRBV14,ASSQDGVATDEETEAF